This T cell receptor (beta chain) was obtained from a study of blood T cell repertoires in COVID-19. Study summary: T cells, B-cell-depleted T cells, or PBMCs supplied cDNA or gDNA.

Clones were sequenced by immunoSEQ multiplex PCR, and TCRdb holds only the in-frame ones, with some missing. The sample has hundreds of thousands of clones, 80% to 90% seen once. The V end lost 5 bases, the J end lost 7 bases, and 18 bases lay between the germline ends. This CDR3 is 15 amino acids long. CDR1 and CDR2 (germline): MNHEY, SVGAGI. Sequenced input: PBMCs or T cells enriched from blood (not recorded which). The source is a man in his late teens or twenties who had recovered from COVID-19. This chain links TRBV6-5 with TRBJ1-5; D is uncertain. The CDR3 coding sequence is TGTGCCAGCAGTCGTACTAGCAGCCACCGGCAGCCCCAGCATTTT. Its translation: CASSRTSSHRQPQHF.